This T cell receptor (beta chain) was recovered during a study of CD8 T cells in Susac syndrome. Study-level information: Patients with Susac syndrome were therapy-naive, treated with corticosteroids, or treated with intravenous immunoglobulin alone when blood was collected.

Comment on this clonotype: Its antigen is not identified.

RNA, at about 0.5 to 1 ug, was reverse transcribed with random hexamers. Amplification of TCR beta CDR3 by immunoSEQ multiplex PCR spanned 54 Vbeta and 13 Jbeta. TCRdb re-called the immunoSEQ multiplex PCR reads through MiXCR, storing one row per CDR3 protein. The sample gives about 200,000 distinct CDR3 sequences, more than 85% of which show up once; about 0.09% is in the top ten. Whole-study results and caveats: Individuals included in the TCR sequencing and HLA analysis were acknowledged by the study to be relatively few in number.

This CDR3 is built from 14 residues. The V and J ends lost 7 bases and 4 bases respectively, with 16 bases between them. Per germline, CDR1 SQVTM and CDR2 ANQGSEA. The origin of this receptor is a human donor with Susac syndrome. What was sequenced was CD4+ T cells from PBMCs. The chain joins TRBV29-1 to TRBJ1-4; D possibly corresponds to TRBD1 (6 bases). In nucleotides, the CDR3 is TGCAGCGGGGGAGGCGGGGGCTTTAATGAAAAACTGTTTTTT. It codes for CSGGGGGFNEKLFF. The complete variable domain, with remaining parts taken from reference TRBV29-1 and TRBJ1-4, reads SAVISQKPSRDICQRGTSLTIQCQVDSQVTMMFWYRQQPGQSLTLIATANQGSEATYESGFVIDKFPISRPNLTFSTLTVSNMSPEDSSIYLCSGGGGGFNEKLFFGSGTQLSVL.